Shown below are 26 T cell receptor beta chains from a single sample sequenced in a study of CD4 and CD8 cells across lung adenocarcinoma regions. TCRdb passed the PCR reads through MiXCR, listing each CDR3 protein once. The table includes 8,000 to 10,000 distinct CDR3 sequences, 46% detected once. Material: CD4+ T cells from the margin of a lung tumor. These receptor sequences come from a female donor with lung adenocarcinoma. The CD4 and CD8 labels of this study may be unreliable.

The rearrangement links TRBV12-3 or TRBV12-4 to TRBJ2-1, with 11 bases aligning to TRBD2. CDR3 length: 17 amino acids. Trimming took 4 bases from V and 6 from J; bases not matched to a gene: 11. This chain's CDR3 is CASSYDPGTSGSNEQFF. CDR3 DNA: TGTGCCAGCAGTTACGACCCCGGGACTAGCGGTTCCAATGAGCAGTTCTTC.

This clonotype was observed many times. The chain carries TRBV6-5 and TRBJ1-1; D is unresolved. This CDR3 has 15 residues. In germline, CDR1 is MNHEY, CDR2 SVGAGI. Trimming removed 4 bases at V and 3 bases at J, with 15 bases between. CDR3 bases: TGTGCCAGCAGTTCCCGGACGGACCCGGACACTGAAGCTTTCTTT. Translated, it gives CASSSRTDPDTEAFF.

The rearrangement joins TRBV29-1 to TRBJ2-3; TRBD2 matches 9 bases. With 5 bases clipped from V and 2 bases from J, the junction kept 5 bases outside the gene matches. CDR1 is SQVTM, CDR2 ANQGSEA, per germline. The CDR3 extends over 14 amino acids. The CDR3 loop is CSVRLAANTDTQYF. The CDR3 nucleotides are TGCAGCGTTAGACTAGCGGCAAACACAGATACGCAGTATTTT.

Comment on this clonotype: The germline gene is not matched at one end of the junction; a read error may be the cause. The V gene is TRBV7-2, the J gene TRBJ2-1; TRBD2 aligns across 9 bases. The CDR3 has 16 amino acids. Germline V gene lookup returns CDR1 SGHTA and CDR2 FQGNSA. In nucleotides, the CDR3 is TGTGCCAGCAGCCCCAGTGATTCTAGCGGGACCGACGGAAAGTATTTC. Residues: CASSPSDSSGTDGKYF. Full variable domain (remainder filled in from reference TRBV7-2 and TRBJ2-1): GAGVSQSPSNKVTEKGKDVELRCDPISGHTALYWYRQSLGQGLEFLIYFQGNSAPDKSGLPSDRFSAERTGGSVSTLTIQRTQQEDSAVYLCASSPSDSSGTDGKYFGPGTRLTVL.

This clonotype was seen repeatedly, ten times or more. The chain couples TRBV27 to TRBJ2-3; 7 bases align to TRBD1. V lost 4 bases, J lost 1 base, and 5 bases stayed unmatched. The CDR3 has 15 amino acids. Looked up from germline, CDR1 is MNHEY and CDR2 is SMNVEV (reference sequence). In DNA form, the CDR3 reads TGTGCCAGCAGTTCCGTCGGGACAGGCACAGATACGCAGTATTTT. This translates into CASSSVGTGTDTQYF.

In this sample, this clonotype turned up a few times. The CDR3 reads CASSAGTGSEGSNQPQHF. The CDR3 nucleotides are TGTGCCAGCAGCGCTGGGACAGGTTCAGAGGGGAGCAATCAGCCCCAGCATTTT. The chain links TRBV6-1 to TRBJ1-5, with 8 bases lining up with TRBD1. This CDR3 region has 18 residues. The V and J ends lost 6 bases and 1 base, in that order; junction bases with no gene match: 14. From germline, CDR1 is MNHNS and CDR2 SASEGT.

By sample share, this clonotype is medium-sized (0.01 to 0.1%). The CDR3 sequence: CASSRQGTAYEQYF. DNA of the CDR3: TGTGCCAGCAGTAGACAGGGAACCGCCTACGAGCAGTACTTC. The V call is TRBV6-1, the J call TRBJ2-7, with 7 nucleotides matching TRBD1. V dropped 5 bases and J dropped 2; count of bases not matched to a gene: 6. The CDR3 extends over 14 amino acids. Germline CDR1 and CDR2: MNHNS and SASEGT.

The J gene is TRBJ2-1, the V gene TRBV5-1; D is perhaps TRBD1 or TRBD2 (5 bases each). TRBJ2-7 matches the DNA end more closely, so the J call is doubtful. The V gene's germline CDR1 is SGHRS and CDR2 YFSETQ. The CDR3 totals 14 residues. Here the CDR3 DNA reads TGCGCCAGCAGCCCTTGGGACGAGGGGTACGAGCAGTACTTC. It is translated as CASSPWDEGYEQYF.

The chain joins TRBV4-1 to TRBJ2-5; 11 bases are shared with TRBD2. The end of the DNA fits TRBJ2-7 better, so the J call may be wrong. The CDR3 runs 19 residues. Per germline, CDR1 MGHRA and CDR2 YSYEKL. In DNA, the CDR3 is TGCGCCAGCAGCCAAGATCTCTGGACTAGCGGGTCTCCGTCCTACGAGCAGTACTTC. Its translation is CASSQDLWTSGSPSYEQYF.

In its sample, this clonotype was seen many times. The chain has TRBV27 and TRBJ2-6, with D unresolved. This CDR3 comprises 15 residues. CDR1 MNHEY and CDR2 SMNVEV come from the germline V gene (reference sequence). The V end lost 5 bases, the J end lost 1 base, and 9 bases lay between the germline ends. CDR3 region: CASSAQLSGANVLTF. CDR3 nucleotides: TGTGCCAGCAGTGCACAGTTGTCTGGGGCCAACGTCCTGACTTTC.

The genes are TRBV20-1 and TRBJ2-3; D gene ambiguous. CDR1 is DFQATT, CDR2 SNEGSKA, per germline (reference sequence). CDR3 length equals 15 residues. V was shortened by 3 bases and J by 1 base, with 14 bases between the two germline ends. Here the CDR3 reads CSARPPGLRTDTQYF. In DNA, the CDR3 is TGCAGTGCTAGGCCGCCAGGCCTTCGCACAGATACGCAGTATTTT.

The V call is TRBV28, the J call TRBJ2-1, with 7 bases aligning to TRBD2. CDR1 is MDHEN and CDR2 is SYDVKM in the germline V gene. J gave up 13 bases and V 5 bases, and 11 bases lay outside the gene matches. This CDR3 comprises 13 residues. CDR3 in amino acids: CASSRTSAGTQFF. The CDR3 region has the DNA TGTGCCAGCAGTCGGACGTCAGCGGGGACTCAGTTCTTC.

This clonotype was found once. The chain uses TRBV3-1 and TRBJ2-6; D may be TRBD2 (5 bases). There are 15 residues in the CDR3. Germline V gene lookup returns CDR1 LGHDT and CDR2 YNNKEL (reference sequence). Trimming left V 0 bases short and J 4 bases short, with 7 bases between. The CDR3 nucleotides read TGTGCCAGCAGCCAAGATACGGGGGGGGCCAACGTCCTGACTTTC. Translation gives CASSQDTGGANVLTF.

The chain combines TRBV11-2 with TRBJ2-3; 13 positions match TRBD2. The V gene's germline CDR1 is SGHAT and CDR2 FQNNGV. The V and J ends lost 1 base and 2 bases, in that order; junction bases with no gene match: 6. This CDR3 comprises 18 residues. CDR3 residues: CASSLGTSGSWHTDTQYF. CDR3 nucleotides: TGTGCCAGCAGCTTAGGGACTAGCGGGAGTTGGCACACAGATACGCAGTATTTT.

Concerning this clonotype: The junction and the germline gene differ at one end; a read error may be behind it. The CDR3 reads CAGLGGRDPETQYF. Written as DNA, the CDR3 is TGTGCGGGCCTCGGGGGCCGAGACCCAGAGACCCAGTACTTT. The V and J genes are TRBV10-3 and TRBJ2-5; TRBD1 or TRBD2 may be the D gene (6 bases each). CDR3 length: 14 amino acids. Germline CDR1 reads ENHRY; CDR2 reads SYGVKD.

This clonotype was seen repeatedly, ten times or more. The CDR3 reads CASSPSRGAGGWETQYF. CDR3 nucleotides: TGTGCCAGCAGCCCTAGCCGGGGGGCGGGAGGGTGGGAGACCCAGTACTTC. The chain is built from TRBV7-2 and TRBJ2-5; 9 positions agree with TRBD2. Germline lookup yields CDR1 SGHTA and CDR2 FQGNSA. Germline trimming cut 5 bases from V and 5 bases from J; bases unmatched to any gene: 15. CDR3 length equals 17 residues. Drawing the rest from reference TRBV7-2 and TRBJ2-5, the complete variable domain is GAGVSQSPSNKVTEKGKDVELRCDPISGHTALYWYRQSLGQGLEFLIYFQGNSAPDKSGLPSDRFSAERTGGSVSTLTIQRTQQEDSAVYLCASSPSRGAGGWETQYFGPGTRLLVL.

This clonotype was detected a few times. The genes are TRBV7-7 and TRBJ2-2; D unclear. The germline V gene encodes CDR1 SSHAT and CDR2 FNYEAQ (reference sequence). The CDR3 totals 15 residues. The CDR3 protein is CATSVTASSTGELFF. For the CDR3, the DNA is TGTGCTACCAGCGTAACAGCGAGTTCCACCGGGGAGCTGTTTTTT.

In this sample, this clonotype is medium-sized. The genes are TRBV6-6 and TRBJ2-2, with a possible D match to TRBD2 (7 bases). In germline, CDR1 is MNHNY, CDR2 SVGAGI (reference sequence). The V end lost 8 bases, the J end lost 5 bases, and 27 bases lay between the germline ends. The CDR3 has 18 amino acids. CDR3 sequence (DNA): TGTGCCAGCTCCTACCAACCAAGTCGGGGGCGGGGGACCGGGGAGCTGTTTTTT. Encoded protein: CASSYQPSRGRGTGELFF.

About this clonotype: At one end, the junction sequence differs from germline, possibly due to a read error. The chain joins TRBV6-4 to TRBJ2-5, with D possibly being TRBD2 (7 bases). This CDR3 comprises 15 residues. Germline values: CDR1 MRHNA, CDR2 SNTAGT. CDR3 in DNA: TGTGCCGGGAGGGAGGGGGGCCGAGACCAAGATACCCAGTATTTC. Translation gives CAGREGGRDQDTQYF.

The chain recombines TRBV11-2 with TRBJ2-1; 9 bases agree with TRBD2. The CDR3 is made up of 17 amino acids. Germline CDR1 reads SGHAT; CDR2 reads FQNNGV. Trimming at V came to 5 bases and at J to 2 bases, leaving 10 bases not matched to a gene. DNA of the CDR3: TGTGCCAGCAGCCCACGCTTGACTAGCGGACCCTACAATGAGCAGTTCTTC. Residues: CASSPRLTSGPYNEQFF.

This clonotype rates as medium-sized. This chain uses TRBV27 with TRBJ2-2; 9 nucleotides agree with TRBD1. CDR1 and CDR2 from the germline V gene are MNHEY and SMNVEV (reference sequence). V shed 0 bases and J 7 bases; nucleotides not matched to a gene: 9. This CDR3 spans 17 amino acids. In DNA, the CDR3 is TGTGCCAGCAGTTTATCGACCCACAGGGGGCCTGGCGGGGAGCTGTTTTTT. Protein product: CASSLSTHRGPGGELFF.

The rearrangement uses TRBV7-2 and TRBJ1-2, with unresolved D. This CDR3 is 13 amino acids long. Per the germline V gene, CDR1 is SGHTA and CDR2 is FQGNSA. The V and J ends lost 2 bases and 3 bases respectively, with 7 bases between them. The CDR3 DNA follows: TGTGCCAGCAGCTTAACAGTGGACTATGGCTACACCTTC. As protein: CASSLTVDYGYTF.

The gene calls are TRBV5-1 and TRBJ2-5; D is unclear. The J call may be wrong; the DNA end is better matched by TRBJ2-7. The CDR3 consists of 13 residues. Germline V gene data show CDR1 as SGHRS and CDR2 as YFSETQ. The CDR3 loop reads CASSLSYSYEQYF. In DNA form, the CDR3 reads TGCGCCAGCAGCTTGTCGTACTCCTACGAGCAGTACTTC.

Notes on this clonotype: Germline and junction disagree at one end, which may indicate a read error. The chain couples TRBV6-1 to TRBJ2-3; 7 nucleotides match TRBD1. Germline-derived CDR1 and CDR2 are MNHNS and SASEGT. The CDR3 contains 14 residues. CDR3 in amino acids: CAGRGGPDTDTQYF. CDR3 DNA sequence: TGTGCGGGCAGAGGGGGCCCAGACACAGATACCCAGTATTTT.

Comments on this clonotype: One end of the junction varies from germline; a read error may be responsible. The chain uses TRBV6-1 and TRBJ2-3, with D perhaps matching TRBD2 (6 bases). Germline V gives CDR1 MNHNS, CDR2 SASEGT. The CDR3 loop spans 14 amino acids. The CDR3 nucleotides are TGTGCGGGGATCGGGCGGGGAAACACAGAGACGCAGTATTTT. It specifies CAGIGRGNTETQYF.

The DNA of the CDR3 is TGTGCCAGCAGCTTAGGGCGACAGGGACCTTGGGATGAGCAGTTCTTC. It is translated as CASSLGRQGPWDEQFF. The chain couples TRBV11-3 to TRBJ2-3, with TRBD1 matching 7 bases. Matching the DNA end better, TRBJ2-1 makes the J call doubtful. Looked up from germline, CDR1 is SGHNT and CDR2 is YENEEA. The CDR3 sequence is 16 residues long.